The rows below give T cell receptor beta chains drawn from one sample of a study of cytomegalovirus exposure and HLA in healthy donors. Data came from immunoSEQ multiplex PCR; TCRdb stores just in-frame clones and leaves some out. Of about 150,000 clones listed, around 80% are singletons. The material sequenced was PBMCs. The receptors come from a man aged 45-65 years in good health and CMV-seropositive. Each CDR3 is given with its conserved first and last residue. Fields, in order: D gene, V gene, J gene, clone size, CDR3 DNA, CDR3 protein. D genes are given only for firm matches. Size tells how often a clone was seen (once, few, many) or the class of an expanded clone, and some rows leave it out.

d_gene: TRBD2
v_gene: TRBV5-1
j_gene: TRBJ2-5
abundance: -
CDR3nt: TGCGCCAGCAGCTTGAGCGGGGGTGGGGAGACCCAGTACTTC
CDR3aa: CASSLSGGGETQYF

d_gene: TRBD2
v_gene: TRBV2
j_gene: TRBJ2-6
abundance: -
CDR3nt: TGTGCCAGCAGCACCCCCGGGACTAGCGGGGTTATATCTGGGGCCAACGTCCTGACTTTC
CDR3aa: CASSTPGTSGVISGANVLTF

d_gene: TRBD2
v_gene: TRBV4-2
j_gene: TRBJ2-1
abundance: -
CDR3nt: TGTGCCAGCAGTCCTAGCGGGAGAGGGAATGAGCAGTTCTTC
CDR3aa: CASSPSGRGNEQFF

d_gene: -
v_gene: TRBV11-2
j_gene: TRBJ1-6
abundance: -
CDR3nt: TGTGCCAGCAGCTTAGGGTTACAGCAGAAAATTTCACCCCTCCACTTT
CDR3aa: CASSLGLQQKISPLHF

d_gene: -
v_gene: TRBV7-6
j_gene: TRBJ2-1
abundance: -
CDR3nt: TGTGCCAGCAGCTTAGGCGCGGGGCGGGCCTACAATGAGCAGTTCTTC
CDR3aa: CASSLGAGRAYNEQFF

d_gene: TRBD2
v_gene: TRBV7-9
j_gene: TRBJ2-1
abundance: -
CDR3nt: TGTGCCAGCAGCCCCTCGGAAAGCGGGGGGTTTTTGAATGAGCAGTTCTTC
CDR3aa: CASSPSESGGFLNEQFF

d_gene: -
v_gene: TRBV7-3
j_gene: TRBJ1-2
abundance: -
CDR3nt: TGTGCCAGCAGCCCACAGCCAGGGGCGAACTATGGCTACACCTTC
CDR3aa: CASSPQPGANYGYTF

d_gene: -
v_gene: TRBV29-1
j_gene: TRBJ1-6
abundance: -
CDR3nt: TGCAGCGTTCGGAAGTCAGGGGAAGGTTCACCCCTCCACTTT
CDR3aa: CSVRKSGEGSPLHF

d_gene: TRBD1
v_gene: TRBV10-2
j_gene: TRBJ1-1
abundance: -
CDR3nt: TGCGCCAGCAGTGACTACCCAGGGGGAGCCAAGAACACTGAAGCTTTCTTT
CDR3aa: CASSDYPGGAKNTEAFF

d_gene: TRBD2
v_gene: TRBV6-1
j_gene: TRBJ2-5
abundance: once
CDR3nt: TGTGCCAGCATCACGACTAGCGGGCCCCGACCCCAGTACTTC
CDR3aa: CASITTSGPRPQYF

d_gene: TRBD1
v_gene: TRBV2
j_gene: TRBJ2-7
abundance: few
CDR3nt: TGTGCCAGCAGGCCCGGGACAGGGGTAGGCGAGCAGTACTTC
CDR3aa: CASRPGTGVGEQYF

d_gene: TRBD1
v_gene: TRBV5-1
j_gene: TRBJ1-2
abundance: -
CDR3nt: TGCGCCAGCAGCTTGGTTGGCAGGGGGCGCGAAGGCTATGGCTACACCTTC
CDR3aa: CASSLVGRGREGYGYTF

d_gene: TRBD2
v_gene: TRBV27
j_gene: TRBJ2-2
abundance: -
CDR3nt: TGTGCCAGCAGTTTCCGACTAGCGGGAGCCACCGGGGAGCTGTTTTTT
CDR3aa: CASSFRLAGATGELFF

d_gene: TRBD2
v_gene: TRBV5-1
j_gene: TRBJ2-1
abundance: few
CDR3nt: TGCGCCAGCACCCCGACTAGCGTCCTCACAGACAATGAGCAGTTCTTC
CDR3aa: CASTPTSVLTDNEQFF

d_gene: -
v_gene: TRBV18
j_gene: TRBJ2-5
abundance: -
CDR3nt: TGTGCCAGCTCACCAGTACCAGGGGGGGAGACCCAGTACTTC
CDR3aa: CASSPVPGGETQYF

d_gene: TRBD1
v_gene: TRBV18
j_gene: TRBJ1-1
abundance: -
CDR3nt: TGTGCCAGCTCACCAACGAACAGGGGGTATAACACTGAAGCTTTCTTT
CDR3aa: CASSPTNRGYNTEAFF

d_gene: -
v_gene: TRBV5-6
j_gene: TRBJ1-1
abundance: once
CDR3nt: TGTGCCAGCAGCTTCACACTAAACACTGAAGCTTTCTTT
CDR3aa: CASSFTLNTEAFF

d_gene: -
v_gene: TRBV6-6
j_gene: TRBJ2-5
abundance: -
CDR3nt: TGTGCCAGCACGAGGAGGGTCCAAGAGACCCAGTACTTC
CDR3aa: CASTRRVQETQYF

d_gene: -
v_gene: TRBV2
j_gene: TRBJ1-5
abundance: -
CDR3nt: TGTGCCAGCAGTCCAAGGGGGGGGGAGCAGCCCCAGCATTTT
CDR3aa: CASSPRGGEQPQHF

d_gene: -
v_gene: TRBV7-8
j_gene: TRBJ2-7
abundance: -
CDR3nt: TGTGCCAGCAGCTTAGCGTGGACAGCTTCCTACGAGCAGTACTTC
CDR3aa: CASSLAWTASYEQYF

d_gene: -
v_gene: TRBV4-1
j_gene: TRBJ1-1
abundance: -
CDR3nt: TGCGCCAGCAGCCAAGAAGGAGAGGGGGGGCTTCGAGCTTTCTTT
CDR3aa: CASSQEGEGGLRAFF

d_gene: TRBD1
v_gene: TRBV2
j_gene: TRBJ1-1
abundance: -
CDR3nt: TGTGCCAGCAGTGGGCCAGGGGGCTGGAACACTGAAGCTTTCTTT
CDR3aa: CASSGPGGWNTEAFF